This TCR beta chain was sequenced in a study of cytomegalovirus exposure and HLA in healthy donors (dated by TCRdb to about 2017). Some background on the complete study: An earlier analysis of some 620 of the donors reported 276 Gb of sequence data and some 110 million unique TCR beta sequences obtained from roughly 170 million T cells. Approximately 300 gigabases of sequencing data and 70 million to 95 million unique TCR sequences made up an early release that covered approximately 620 HLA-typed donors. The genetic ancestry cluster associated with self-reported Caucasian donors included 65% to 90% of the roughly 400 genotyped donors. The study was designed to test whether signatures of past pathogen exposure could be identified by cataloging public T cell receptors. The T cell repertoires of about 700 subjects were profiled by immunosequencing and related to cytomegalovirus serostatus. Along with the approximately 700-subject first cohort, a separate validation cohort of around 120 different subjects was used. High-throughput TCR immunosequencing, statistical association of individual TCRs with disease status, and machine learning were combined to predict cytomegalovirus infection status. A later analysis re-analyzed previously published TCR beta repertoires from roughly 630 donors and added high-resolution HLA genotyping to study TCR occurrence patterns. The later analysis used no new phenotypic data to find candidate immune exposures, relying instead on TCR beta sequences and their occurrence across donors. An earlier analysis of approximately 630 of the donors applied high-throughput TCR beta sequencing to assess whether each TCR beta V gene segment acted as functional or pseudogenic. Donor age, sex, ethnicity and CMV serostatus were compiled alongside the repertoire data. In a later genetic analysis, genome-wide SNP genotypes for about three fifths of the 666 donors were used, and that subset was treated as a discovery cohort. Every discovery cohort repertoire had been produced on one sequencing platform. Both class I and class II loci were covered by HLA typing, at four-digit resolution. The number of typed donors differed by locus: about 620-640 for A, B, C, DRB1 and DQB1; about 520 for DQA1; 606 for DPA1; and about 450 for DPB1. About 5 DR-DQ haplotypes were handled as single units for association and clustering, since linkage in the cohort was strong. On average, over 200,000 unique TCR beta nucleotide sequences were sequenced per donor among more than 350 genotyped donors of the cohort, with 15% to 20% of those sequences being non-productive.

Library creation used the immunoSEQ multiplex PCR assay. A mixture of 60 forward primers for TCR Vbeta segments and 13 reverse primers for TCR Jbeta segments was used in the multiplex PCR. The CDR3 region of rearranged TCR beta genes was amplified from genomic DNA with a multiplex PCR assay. The amplified TCR beta libraries were sequenced on the Illumina HiSeq System as 87-base-pair reads. Per the source publication's procedure: A later analysis counted about 80 million unique TCR beta chains across the 640 or so repertoires, and roughly 10 million of these chains were shared by at least two donors. Raw reads were error-corrected and collapsed into unique sequences with a nearest-neighbor algorithm that merged closely related sequences to remove PCR and sequencing errors. CDR3 sequences were aligned to IMGT reference sequences to assign V, D and J gene segments. For a sequence to be retained, a match of at least six nucleotides was required to both a V gene segment and a J gene segment. A rearrangement counted as productive if the CDR3 had no stop codons and remained in frame with V and J, and every other rearrangement counted as non-productive. CDR3 was defined according to IMGT convention as the region running from the second conserved V-encoded cysteine to the conserved J-encoded phenylalanine. Sequences without an unambiguous match to a single V gene segment were excluded from the earlier analysis of about 630 of the donors. In an earlier analysis of approximately 560 of the donors, a V segment was called functional when productive rearrangements were above 56.7%, and segregating when the standard deviation between donors exceeded 5%. To diagnose cytomegalovirus status from the catalog of TCR beta chain sequences, a statistical classification framework was built. In a later analysis, TCR nucleotide sequences were compared against IMGT/GENE-DB human TR gene sequences so that V and J genes could be assigned. The TCRdist pipeline was used in a later analysis to assign CDR3 sequences and most-parsimonious VDJ recombination scenarios. In a later analysis, each TCR beta chain was defined by its CDR3 amino acid sequence together with its V-gene family, and reads lacking a unique V-gene family were excluded. To address suspected cross-contamination and a sequencing artifact, a later analysis removed around 600 highly shared, low-generation-probability nucleotide sequences. For each public chain, a later analysis derived a clonal expansion index from normalized ranks of inferred template counts within each repertoire. In a later analysis, generation probabilities were computed with a VDJ recombination model fitted to out-of-frame rearrangements, and the resulting probabilities were checked against IGoR. A later analysis scored TCR-TCR, TCR-HLA and TCR-CMV co-occurrence with hypergeometric tests, applying a repertoire-size bias correction to TCR pairs. In a later analysis, false discovery rates were estimated by permuting HLA or CMV assignments 20 times. In a later analysis, co-occurring TCRs were grouped using DBSCAN, with TCRdist sequence similarity added in when clustering inside HLA-allele-positive subsets. Co-occurrence clustering excluded repertoires with fewer than 30,000 or more than 120,000 public chains, plus five with anomalous nucleotide sharing. The source is immuneACCESS, and TCRdb retained only in-frame sequences with V and J called. Part of the clones is not carried over; for the studies checked, unresolved V genes explain less than half of this, and the remainder is unexplained. The V and J calls and clone size come from that table; D and trimming were worked out from the DNA. This sample gives about 88,000 clones in total; 70% to 85% of them show up just once. In total, the top ten clones hold approximately 2.8% of the sample.

V loses 4 bases of germline sequence and J loses 0 bases, and the interval between the two ends is 13 bases. Looking up the germline V gene yields CDR1 SNHLY and CDR2 FYNNEI. There are 17 amino acids in the CDR3, from cysteine to phenylalanine inclusive. Of all the DNA, just the CDR3 is kept, 51 bases in frame from base 1. A remark on this clone: It has no known antigen specificity. Base-call qualities are not available, and no considerably larger clone is one nucleotide away.

Study-wide findings and limitations: A further reported finding was that TCR beta sequences accurately predicted the HLA-A and HLA-B alleles for most subjects in the first cohort. A total of 150 to 200 TCR beta chains were listed by the study as associated with cytomegalovirus. The authors suggested that the approach could potentially be extended to other disease states and immunological phenotypes. Assigning TCR associations to individual alleles was difficult when HLA alleles, especially DR and DQ, strongly co-occurred. In a later genetic analysis, a missense DCLRE1C variant was associated with V-gene and J-gene trimming of TCR beta chains, and the association was replicated in an independent cohort. The classifier was reported to diagnose cytomegalovirus status with high specificity and sensitivity in both the original cohort and the validation cohort. According to a later genetic analysis, donors in an Asian-associated ancestry cluster had fewer N-insertions in productive TCRs than the approximately 670-donor mean. In a later analysis, HLA-associated TCR beta chains showed more clonal expansion and lower generation probabilities than non-associated chains that were equally common. Because HLA typing was unavailable for some donors at each locus, only the typed subset was used in association tests. In a later analysis, most CMV-associated TCR beta chains were found to appear HLA-restricted, with HLA associations seemingly driven largely by CMV exposure. Specific HLA alleles were associated with 15,000 to 20,000 TCR beta sequences at a false discovery rate of 0.05 in a later analysis. Sequencing depth was assumed to be roughly uniform across donors in the presence/absence analyses, though that assumption may not hold. Across donors, most TCR sequences were observed very rarely, whereas some public TCRs were present in many individuals. Because the 87-base-pair reads could not distinguish some IMGT-functional V segments, including TRBV6-2 and TRBV6-3, those segments were excluded. In vitro tests confirmed that a few of the cytomegalovirus-associated TCR beta chains recognize cytomegalovirus antigens. Several of the top co-occurrence clusters appeared to be linked to parvovirus B19, influenza, CMV and Epstein-Barr virus, according to a later analysis. For the cohort, immune exposure information was limited to CMV serostatus. Linkage disequilibrium might explain the correlated functional status among segregating V segments, but an unknown experimental factor could not be ruled out. This cohort had only TCR beta chains sequenced, and the lack of alpha or paired-chain data limited which features could be detected. In a later analysis, the rate of TCR association differed among HLA loci, with DRB1 alleles having the most associated TCRs and HLA-C alleles having the fewest. A group of highly shared sequence variants was considered likely to be a technical artifact of the sequencing pipeline. Because counts were too low, under 20 rarely observed V segments, including chromosome 9 orphons, were left out of the earlier analysis of some 600 of the donors. Broadly in line with IMGT annotations, most TCR beta V segments showed up in productive rearrangements about 90% or about 30% of the time in an earlier analysis of 450 to 600 of the donors.

The cohort comprised several hundred healthy bone marrow donors. All cohort members were sampled while nominally healthy, although unrecorded immune exposures were likely present. The donor tested CMV seronegative, placing the donor among the 350 or so seronegative members of the cohort. A peripheral blood sample was provided by each donor, and peripheral blood mononuclear cells were used for TCR beta sequencing. Genomic DNA was extracted from the blood cell samples with the Qiagen DNeasy Blood Extraction Kit. Material: PBMCs. The chain is encoded by TRBV2 joined to TRBJ1-6; TRBD1 is possibly the D segment (5 matching bases). The sequence came from a man in his thirties or forties in good health and CMV-seronegative. The nucleotide sequence is given as TGTGCCAGCAGTGTTCGGCAGGGTAACTCCTATAATTCACCCCTCCACTTT. This yields the protein CASSVRQGNSYNSPLHF.